What follows describes a single TCR beta chain. The sample comes from a study of blood T cell repertoires in COVID-19. For the study at large: T cells, B-cell-depleted T cells, or PBMCs supplied cDNA or gDNA.

All enrollees were roughly 18 to 95 years old and from roughly 26 US areas. Categorization into cohorts depended on clinical history that participants reported. V dropped 4 bases and J dropped 5 bases, with 11 bases sitting between them. The CDR3 spans 13 residues. The germline gives CDR1 MGHDK, CDR2 SYGVNS. How the authors handled the data: For nucleated cells, counts were estimated from reference gene primer amplification. Here immunoSEQ multiplex PCR was the method, and the copy in TCRdb shows in-frame clones only, minus some. D and trimming were read from the DNA, whereas the V and J calls and clone size are those reported in that table. The sample contains fewer than 250,000 clones, 85% to 90% of which appear only once.

The sequence derives from a woman in her forties or fifties with acute COVID-19. Sequencing used PBMCs or T cells enriched from blood (not recorded which). The gene calls are TRBV25-1 and TRBJ2-5, with D maybe TRBD1 (5 bases). As DNA, the CDR3 is TGTGCCAGCAGTGGGGCAGGGCGGGAGACCCAGTACTTC. Its protein is CASSGAGRETQYF. Based on the CDR3 plus reference TRBV25-1 and TRBJ2-5, the full variable domain is EADIYQTPRYLVIGTGKKITLECSQTMGHDKMYWYQQDPGMELHLIHYSYGVNSTEKGDLSSESTVSRIRTEHFPLTLESARPSHTSQYLCASSGAGRETQYFGPGTRLLVL.